This TCR beta chain was sequenced during a study of blood T cell repertoires in COVID-19. Study-level background: Both acute and convalescent COVID-19 samples were obtained from the United States, Italy and Spain. Sources were T cells, B-cell-depleted T cells, or PBMCs; the material itself was cDNA or gDNA.

This clone is a singleton in its sample. The CDR3 has 14 amino acids. The V segment lost 0 bases and the J segment 2 bases; nucleotides outside the gene matches: 1. Germline V gene data show CDR1 as MGHRA and CDR2 as YSYEKL. Original data processing: Reference gene primer amplification yielded estimated nucleated cell counts. Produced via immunoSEQ multiplex PCR; TCRdb's table is partial and in-frame only. V, J and clone size are taken as reported in that table, and D and trimming were inferred from the DNA itself. Of about 68,000 clones in the sample, more than 70% were seen once. What was sequenced was peripheral blood. The clonotype comes from a man in his fifties with active COVID-19. The rearrangement links TRBV4-1 to TRBJ2-7; 7 positions agree with TRBD2. The DNA for the CDR3 is TGCGCCAGCAGCCAAGATCGGGGGGCCTACGAGCAGTACTTC. This encodes CASSQDRGAYEQYF.